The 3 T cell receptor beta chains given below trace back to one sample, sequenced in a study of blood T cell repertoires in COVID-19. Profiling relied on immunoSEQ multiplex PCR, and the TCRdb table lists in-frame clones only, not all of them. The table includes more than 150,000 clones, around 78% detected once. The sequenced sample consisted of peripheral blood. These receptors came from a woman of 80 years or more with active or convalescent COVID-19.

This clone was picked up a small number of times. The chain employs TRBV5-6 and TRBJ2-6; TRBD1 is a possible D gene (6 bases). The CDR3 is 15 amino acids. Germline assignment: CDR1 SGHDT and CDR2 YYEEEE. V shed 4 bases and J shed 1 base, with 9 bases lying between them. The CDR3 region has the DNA TGTGCCAGCAGCCATGGGACATCTGGGGCCAACGTCCTGACTTTC. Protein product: CASSHGTSGANVLTF.

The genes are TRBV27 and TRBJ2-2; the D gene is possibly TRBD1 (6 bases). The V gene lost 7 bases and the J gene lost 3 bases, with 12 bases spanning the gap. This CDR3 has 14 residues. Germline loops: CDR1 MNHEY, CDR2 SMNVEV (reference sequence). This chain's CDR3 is CASNYRVDTGELFF. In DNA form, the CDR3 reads TGTGCCAGCAACTACAGGGTTGACACCGGGGAGCTGTTTTTT.

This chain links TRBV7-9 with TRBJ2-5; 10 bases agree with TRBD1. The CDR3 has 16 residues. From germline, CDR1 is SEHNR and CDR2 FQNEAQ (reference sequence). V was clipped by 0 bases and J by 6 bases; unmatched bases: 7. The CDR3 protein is CASSLALGQGPKTQYF. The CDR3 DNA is TGTGCCAGCAGCTTAGCCTTGGGACAGGGGCCCAAGACCCAGTACTTC. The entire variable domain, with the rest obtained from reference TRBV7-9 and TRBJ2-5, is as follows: DTGVSQNPRHKITKRGQNVTFRCDPISEHNRLYWYRQTLGQGPEFLTYFQNEAQLEKSRLLSDRFSAERPKGSFSTLEIQRTEQGDSAMYLCASSLALGQGPKTQYFGPGTRLLVL.